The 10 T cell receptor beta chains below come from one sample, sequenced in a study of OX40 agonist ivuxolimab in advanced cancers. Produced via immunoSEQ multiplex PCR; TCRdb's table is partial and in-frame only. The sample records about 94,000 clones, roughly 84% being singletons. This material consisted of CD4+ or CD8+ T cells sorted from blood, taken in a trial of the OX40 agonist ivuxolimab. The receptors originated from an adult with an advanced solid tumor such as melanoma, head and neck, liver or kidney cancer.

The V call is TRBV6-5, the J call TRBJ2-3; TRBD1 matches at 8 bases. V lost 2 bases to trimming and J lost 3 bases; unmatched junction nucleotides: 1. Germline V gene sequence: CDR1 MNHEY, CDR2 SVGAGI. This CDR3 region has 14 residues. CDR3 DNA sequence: TGTGCCAGCAGTTACCGGACAGGGACAGATACGCAGTATTTT. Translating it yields CASSYRTGTDTQYF.

The CDR3 loop reads CASSHGEGRDSYNSPLHF. In DNA, the CDR3 is TGCGCCAGCAGCCACGGAGAAGGGAGGGACTCCTATAATTCACCCCTCCACTTT. This chain links TRBV4-1 with TRBJ1-6, with D unclear. The CDR3 spans 18 residues. V was trimmed by 3 bases and J by 0 bases, leaving 15 bases between them. Germline-derived CDR1 and CDR2 are MGHRA and YSYEKL.

The CDR3 DNA is TGTGCCAGCAGCTTAGGATTAGGGGGAAATGAAAAACTGTTTTTT. It translates to CASSLGLGGNEKLFF. The genes are TRBV7-9 and TRBJ1-4, with TRBD1 as a possible D gene (6 bases). The ends were cut back, 1 base at V and 5 bases at J, with 11 bases in the middle. CDR1 is SEHNR, CDR2 FQNEAQ, per germline (reference sequence). The CDR3 is 15 amino acids.

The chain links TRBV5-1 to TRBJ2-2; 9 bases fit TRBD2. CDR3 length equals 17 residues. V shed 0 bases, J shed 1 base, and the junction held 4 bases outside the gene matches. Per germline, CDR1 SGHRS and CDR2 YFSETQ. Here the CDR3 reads CASSLEVLAGNTGELFF. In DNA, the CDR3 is TGCGCCAGCAGCTTGGAAGTACTAGCGGGGAACACCGGGGAGCTGTTTTTT.

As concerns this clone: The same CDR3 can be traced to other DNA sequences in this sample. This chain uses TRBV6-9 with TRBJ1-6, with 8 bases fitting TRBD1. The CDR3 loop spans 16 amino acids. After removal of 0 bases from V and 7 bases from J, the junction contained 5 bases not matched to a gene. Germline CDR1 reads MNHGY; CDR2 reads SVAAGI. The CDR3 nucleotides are TGTGCCAGCAGTTATTCCGAGGACAGGGCGAATTCACCCCTCCACTTT. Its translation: CASSYSEDRANSPLHF.

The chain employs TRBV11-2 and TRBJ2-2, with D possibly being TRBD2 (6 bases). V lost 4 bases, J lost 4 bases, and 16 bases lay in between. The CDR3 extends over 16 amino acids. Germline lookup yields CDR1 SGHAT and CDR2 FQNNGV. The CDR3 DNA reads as TGTGCCAGCAGCTCCAGGCAGGGAGGAGGCACCGGGGAGCTGTTTTTT. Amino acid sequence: CASSSRQGGGTGELFF.

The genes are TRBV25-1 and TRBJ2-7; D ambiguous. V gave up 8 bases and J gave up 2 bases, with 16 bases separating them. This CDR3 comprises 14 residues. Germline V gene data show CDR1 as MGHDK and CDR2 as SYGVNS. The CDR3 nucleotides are TGTGCCAGCGGGCGGCCGGGCGGAGCCTACGAGCAGTACTTC. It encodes CASGRPGGAYEQYF.

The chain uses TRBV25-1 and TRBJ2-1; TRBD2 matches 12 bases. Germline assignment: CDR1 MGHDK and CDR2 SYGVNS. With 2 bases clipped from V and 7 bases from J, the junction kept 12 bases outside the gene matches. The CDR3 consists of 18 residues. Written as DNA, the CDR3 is TGTGCCAGCAGTGAAATTGGGGCTAGCGGGGGGGCCGGGAATGAGCAGTTCTTC. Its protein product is CASSEIGASGGAGNEQFF.

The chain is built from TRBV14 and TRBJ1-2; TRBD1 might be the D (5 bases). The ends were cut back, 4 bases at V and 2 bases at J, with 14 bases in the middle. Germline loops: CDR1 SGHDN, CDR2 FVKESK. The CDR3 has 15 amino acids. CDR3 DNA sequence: TGTGCCAGCAGCCCTCATCAACAGGTGAACTATGGCTACACCTTC. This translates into CASSPHQQVNYGYTF.

The CDR3 reads CARSLGQRDYGYTF. CDR3 sequence (DNA): TGTGCCAGAAGCTTGGGACAGAGAGACTATGGCTACACCTTC. The rearrangement joins TRBV5-3 to TRBJ1-2, with D perhaps matching TRBD1 (5 bases). TRBV5-3 is placed among ORFs of uncertain function. The CDR3 has 14 residues. Trimming removed 0 bases from V and 3 bases from J, with 9 bases in between.